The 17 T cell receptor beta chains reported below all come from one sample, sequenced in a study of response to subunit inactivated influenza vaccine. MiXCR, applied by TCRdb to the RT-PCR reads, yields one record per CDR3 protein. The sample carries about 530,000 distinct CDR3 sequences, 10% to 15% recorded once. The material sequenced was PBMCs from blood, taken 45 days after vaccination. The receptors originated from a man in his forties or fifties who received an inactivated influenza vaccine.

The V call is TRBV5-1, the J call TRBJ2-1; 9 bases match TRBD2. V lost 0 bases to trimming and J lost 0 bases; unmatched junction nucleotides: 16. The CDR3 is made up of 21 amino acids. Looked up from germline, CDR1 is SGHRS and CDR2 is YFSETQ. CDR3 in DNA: TGCGCCAGCAGCTTGGGCAGCGGGGGGCTCCTTGCCGAACGCTCCTACAATGAGCAGTTCTTC. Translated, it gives CASSLGSGGLLAERSYNEQFF.

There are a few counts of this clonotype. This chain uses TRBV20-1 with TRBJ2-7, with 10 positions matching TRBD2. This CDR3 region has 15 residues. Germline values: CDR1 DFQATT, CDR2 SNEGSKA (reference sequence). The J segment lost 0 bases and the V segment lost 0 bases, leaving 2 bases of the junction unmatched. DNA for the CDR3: TGCAGTGCTAGAGATGGGACTAGCGCCTCCTACGAGCAGTACTTC. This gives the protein CSARDGTSASYEQYF.

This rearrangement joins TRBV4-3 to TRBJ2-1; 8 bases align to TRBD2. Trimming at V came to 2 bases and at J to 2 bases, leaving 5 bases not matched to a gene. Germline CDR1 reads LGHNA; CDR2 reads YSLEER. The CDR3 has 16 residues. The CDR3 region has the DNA TGCGCCAGCAGCCAAATGACTAGCGACCCCTACAATGAGCAGTTCTTC. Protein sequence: CASSQMTSDPYNEQFF.

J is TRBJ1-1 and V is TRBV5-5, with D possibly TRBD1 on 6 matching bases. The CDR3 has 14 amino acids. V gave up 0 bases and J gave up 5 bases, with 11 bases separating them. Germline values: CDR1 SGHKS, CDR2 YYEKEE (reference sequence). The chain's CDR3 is CASSLAQGRTEAFF. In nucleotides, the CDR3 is TGTGCCAGCAGCTTGGCACAGGGAAGAACTGAAGCTTTCTTT.

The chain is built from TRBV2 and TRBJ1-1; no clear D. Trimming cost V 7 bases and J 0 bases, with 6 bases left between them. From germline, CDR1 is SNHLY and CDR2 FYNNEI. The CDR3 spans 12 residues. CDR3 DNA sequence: TGTGCCAGCAAAGAGCTGAACACTGAAGCTTTCTTT. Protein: CASKELNTEAFF.

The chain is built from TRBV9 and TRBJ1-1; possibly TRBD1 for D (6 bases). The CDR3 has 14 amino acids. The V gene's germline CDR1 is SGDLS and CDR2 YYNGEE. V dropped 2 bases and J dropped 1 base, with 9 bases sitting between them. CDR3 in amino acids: CASSVTGQNTEAFF. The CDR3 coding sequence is TGTGCCAGCAGCGTCACGGGACAGAACACTGAAGCTTTCTTT.

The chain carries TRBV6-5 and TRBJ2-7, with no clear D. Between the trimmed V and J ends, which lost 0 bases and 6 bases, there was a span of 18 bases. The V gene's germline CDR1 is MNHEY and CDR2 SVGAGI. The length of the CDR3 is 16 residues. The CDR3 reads CASSYSLQAGTGEQYF. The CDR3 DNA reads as TGTGCCAGCAGTTACTCGCTCCAGGCAGGTACTGGCGAGCAGTACTTC.

This CDR3 reads CASSAPPSNTGELFF. In DNA, the CDR3 is TGTGCCAGCAGCGCCCCACCGTCGAACACCGGGGAGCTGTTTTTT. This chain connects TRBV7-2 to TRBJ2-2; no firm D call. V was cut by 5 bases and J by 0 bases, with 10 bases left in between. The germline gives CDR1 SGHTA, CDR2 FQGNSA. CDR3 size: 15 residues.

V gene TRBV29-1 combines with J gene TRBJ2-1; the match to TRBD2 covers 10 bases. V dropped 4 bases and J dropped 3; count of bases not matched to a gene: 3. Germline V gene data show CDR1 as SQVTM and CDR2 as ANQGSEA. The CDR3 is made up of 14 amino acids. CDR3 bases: TGCAGCGTTGCACTAGCGGGATTCTACAATGAGCAGTTCTTC. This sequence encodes CSVALAGFYNEQFF.

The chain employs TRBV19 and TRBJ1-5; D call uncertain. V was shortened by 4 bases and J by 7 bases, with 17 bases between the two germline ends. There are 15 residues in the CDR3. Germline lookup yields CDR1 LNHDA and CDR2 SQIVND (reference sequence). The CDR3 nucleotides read TGTGCCAGTAGTACCTCCGGGCCCAACGGGCAGCCCCAGCATTTT. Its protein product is CASSTSGPNGQPQHF.

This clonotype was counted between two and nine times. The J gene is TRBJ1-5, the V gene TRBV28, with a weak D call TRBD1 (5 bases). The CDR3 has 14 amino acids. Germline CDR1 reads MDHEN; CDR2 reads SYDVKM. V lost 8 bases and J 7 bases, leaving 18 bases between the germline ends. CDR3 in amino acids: CASGEGWLGQPQHF. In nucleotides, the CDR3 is TGTGCCAGCGGGGAGGGGTGGTTGGGACAGCCCCAGCATTTT.

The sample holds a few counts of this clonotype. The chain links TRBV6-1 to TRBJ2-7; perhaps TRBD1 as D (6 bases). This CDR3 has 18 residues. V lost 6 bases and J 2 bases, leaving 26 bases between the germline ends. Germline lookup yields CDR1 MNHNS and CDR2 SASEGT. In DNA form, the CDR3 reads TGTGCCAGCAGAGCCCCTATGAAGTCGACAGGTTCAACCTACGAGCAGTACTTC. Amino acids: CASRAPMKSTGSTYEQYF.

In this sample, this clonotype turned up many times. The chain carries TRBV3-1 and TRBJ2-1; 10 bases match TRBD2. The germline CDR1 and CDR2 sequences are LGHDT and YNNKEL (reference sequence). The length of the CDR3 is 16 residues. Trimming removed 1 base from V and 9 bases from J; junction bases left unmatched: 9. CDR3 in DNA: TGTGCCAGCAGCCAAGTCCGGACTAGCGGCTTAGGTGAGCAGTTCTTC. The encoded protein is CASSQVRTSGLGEQFF.

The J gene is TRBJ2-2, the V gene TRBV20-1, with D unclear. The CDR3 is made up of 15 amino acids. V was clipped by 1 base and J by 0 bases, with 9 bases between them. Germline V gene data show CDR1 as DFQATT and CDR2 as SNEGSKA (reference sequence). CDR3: CSARGRGPNTGELFF. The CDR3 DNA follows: TGCAGTGCTAGAGGGCGAGGCCCGAACACCGGGGAGCTGTTTTTT.

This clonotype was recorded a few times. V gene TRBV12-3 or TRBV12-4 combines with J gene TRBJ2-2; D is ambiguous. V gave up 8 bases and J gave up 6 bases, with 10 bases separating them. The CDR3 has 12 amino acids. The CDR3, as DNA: TGTGCCAGCCGAGAGTTTCCCGGGGAGCTGTTTTTT. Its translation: CASREFPGELFF.

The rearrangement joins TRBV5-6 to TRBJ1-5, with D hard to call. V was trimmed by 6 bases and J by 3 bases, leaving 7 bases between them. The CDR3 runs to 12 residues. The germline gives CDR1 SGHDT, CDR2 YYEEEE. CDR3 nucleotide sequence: TGTGCCAGCACCCGACCCAATCAGCCCCAGCATTTT. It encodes CASTRPNQPQHF.

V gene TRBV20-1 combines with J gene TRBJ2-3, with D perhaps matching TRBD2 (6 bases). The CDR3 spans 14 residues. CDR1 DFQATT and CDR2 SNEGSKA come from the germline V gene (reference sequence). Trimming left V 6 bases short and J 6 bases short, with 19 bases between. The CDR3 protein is CSAPKAGLKDTQYF. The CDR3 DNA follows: TGCAGTGCCCCCAAGGCGGGGCTCAAGGATACGCAGTATTTT.